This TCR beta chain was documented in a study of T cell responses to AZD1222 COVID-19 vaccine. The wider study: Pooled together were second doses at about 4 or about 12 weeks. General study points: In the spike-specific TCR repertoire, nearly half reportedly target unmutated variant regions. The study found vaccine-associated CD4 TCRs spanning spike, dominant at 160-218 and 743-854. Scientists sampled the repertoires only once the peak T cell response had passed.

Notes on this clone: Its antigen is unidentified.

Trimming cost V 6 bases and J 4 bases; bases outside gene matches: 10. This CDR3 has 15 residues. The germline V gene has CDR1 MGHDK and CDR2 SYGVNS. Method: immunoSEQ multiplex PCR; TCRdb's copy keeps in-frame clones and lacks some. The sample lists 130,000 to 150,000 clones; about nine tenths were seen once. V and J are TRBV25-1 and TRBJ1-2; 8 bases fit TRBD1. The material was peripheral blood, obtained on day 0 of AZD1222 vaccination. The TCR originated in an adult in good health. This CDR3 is CASSVNNGQGYGYTF. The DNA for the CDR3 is TGTGCCAGCAGCGTGAATAACGGACAGGGCTATGGCTACACCTTC.